This TCR beta chain was sequenced in a study of blood T cells in healthy people across ages. Overall study results and limits: In long-lived donors, naive CD4+ cell counts and diversity exceeded those of aged donors. The recorded TCR beta diversity per million T cells decreased in a roughly linear manner with age. Donor CMV status, an unknown factor, possibly confounded changes in expanded clonotypes. Naive T cell percentage showed a strong correlation with TCR beta diversity.

V lost 5 bases, J lost 11 bases, and 16 bases lay in between. The CDR3 extends over 14 amino acids. Germline-derived CDR1 and CDR2 are MNHEY and SVGAGI. A second PCR, run for about 6 to 12 cycles, used a sample-barcoded 5' primer plus a J-beta primer mix. MiXCR was run by TCRdb on the 5' RACE reads, yielding one entry per CDR3 protein. The table lists 580,000 or so distinct CDR3 sequences, around 48% of them singletons. Details on this clonotype: Its cognate antigen is unknown.

The sample was blood. This TCR was recovered from a man at least 80 years old in good health. The chain has TRBV6-5 and TRBJ1-6; a possible D gene is TRBD1 (5 bases). The CDR3: CASSDGGRGAPLHF. CDR3 nucleotides: TGTGCCAGCAGTGACGGCGGGCGAGGGGCACCCCTCCACTTT.